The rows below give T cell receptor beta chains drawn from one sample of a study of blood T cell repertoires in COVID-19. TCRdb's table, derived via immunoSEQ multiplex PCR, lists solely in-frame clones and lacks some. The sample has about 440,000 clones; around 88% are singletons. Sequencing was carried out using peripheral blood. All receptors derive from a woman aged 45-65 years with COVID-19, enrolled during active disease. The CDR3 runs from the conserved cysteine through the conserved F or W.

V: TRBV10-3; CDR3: CAISESAGYTEAFF
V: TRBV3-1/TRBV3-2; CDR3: CASSQDIFPVSRTGGRDGYTF
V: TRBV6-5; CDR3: CATDTRRGGNTEAFF
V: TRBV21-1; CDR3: CAPRGRHGYGYTF
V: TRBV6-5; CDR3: CASRPPTGNTEAFF
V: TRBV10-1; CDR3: CASSEWGQGGNEQYF
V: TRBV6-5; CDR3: CASKGTDTQYF
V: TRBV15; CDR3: CATSRNPRGEAFF
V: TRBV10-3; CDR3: CAISGSPTTRAGTEAFF
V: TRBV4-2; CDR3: CASSQEVTNRAHGYTF
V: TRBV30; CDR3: CAWGPGPRGQETQYF
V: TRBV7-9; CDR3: CASRPDRGRNTIYF
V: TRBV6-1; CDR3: CASSVRSSGGRGIEQFF
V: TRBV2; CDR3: CAYRLRADPFNYGYTF
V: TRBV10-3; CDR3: CAISESAGTGNNQPQHF
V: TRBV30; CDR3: CAWRDRGLITEAFF
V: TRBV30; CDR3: CAWSVLAGTPYEQYF
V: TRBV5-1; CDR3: CASSSSVQYQETQYF
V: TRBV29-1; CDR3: CSASDYTGELFF
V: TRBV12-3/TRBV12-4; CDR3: CASSLGSGETQYF
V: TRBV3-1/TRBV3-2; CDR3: CASSPPSTGPDGYTF
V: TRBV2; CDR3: CASSSDREEQFF
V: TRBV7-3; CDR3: CASSQTGQGDYGYTF
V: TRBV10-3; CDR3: CAIRDSSSNQPQHF
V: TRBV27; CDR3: CASSFQGAPSNYGYTF
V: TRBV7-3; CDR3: CASSLNPGPDTQYF
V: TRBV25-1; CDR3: CASSDGTDPYGYTF
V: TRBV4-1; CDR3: CASSQKLSGEGTDTQYF
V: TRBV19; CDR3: CAARLANTGELFF
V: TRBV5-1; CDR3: CASSVLGGWGETQYF
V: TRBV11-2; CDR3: CASSQGYIQYF
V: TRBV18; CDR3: CASSPAGTGGYGYTF
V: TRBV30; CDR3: CAWSGEGVSNQPQHF
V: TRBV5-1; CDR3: CASSLEDSYSNQPQHF
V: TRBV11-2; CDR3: CASSLDGRGGEGYTF
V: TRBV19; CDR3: CASSQTSGGRTDTQYF
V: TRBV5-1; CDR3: CASGGGTGGNMEQYF
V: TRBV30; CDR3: CAWNTGAGWETQYF
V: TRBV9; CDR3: CASSPSLRDSGYNEQFF
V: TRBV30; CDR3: CAWSAGVTRGNTIYF
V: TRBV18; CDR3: CASSLTEIMNTEAFF
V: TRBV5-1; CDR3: CASSLNRGWDNEQFF
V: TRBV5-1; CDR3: CASRPGQGSGNTIYF
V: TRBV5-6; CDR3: CASSLGLGQGTGYTF
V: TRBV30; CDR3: CAWSRGLAGGNEDTQYF